These T cell receptor beta chains were read from a single sample in a study of technical replicates of blood from a handful of donors. Method: immunoSEQ multiplex PCR; TCRdb's copy keeps in-frame clones and lacks some. The table shows 80,000 or so clones, with around 96% occurring only once. Material for sequencing was T cells isolated from PBMCs. All receptors derive from a human donor in good health. The conserved cysteine and the conserved F or W are not part of the CDR3 here.

V: TRBV10-2
CDR3: ASGKGQGVDTIY

V: TRBV5-8
CDR3: ASSIGQGIDEQF

V: TRBV4-1
CDR3: ASSQRLAGGPGNTGELF

V: TRBV5-1
CDR3: ASSSGQGATDTQY

V: TRBV27
CDR3: ASSLFGLAGESDTQY

V: TRBV6-5
CDR3: ASKPSSGGQPQH

V: TRBV5-4
CDR3: ASSAGSGRIIYEQY

V: TRBV6-5
CDR3: ASSYSVMSLKNIQY

V: TRBV5-1
CDR3: ASGDSASTDTQY

V: TRBV10-1
CDR3: ASTYRQGTEAF

V: TRBV9
CDR3: ASSVGPAAQETQY

V: TRBV27
CDR3: ASSWDGTSGNTIY

V: TRBV28
CDR3: ASRTRQPQH

V: TRBV7-9
CDR3: ASSSGGPSPEAF

V: TRBV27
CDR3: ASSPDRGGQPQH

V: TRBV6-5
CDR3: ATSVRDSYEQY

V: TRBV12-5
CDR3: ASGLQLQDGYT

V: TRBV2
CDR3: ASSPHNLIGRFEETQY

V: TRBV5-1
CDR3: ASSLRDRASYTQY

V: TRBV7-9
CDR3: ASSTRSGLAGGPYNEQF

V: TRBV7-9
CDR3: ASSTGQGAYEQY

V: TRBV9
CDR3: ASSAPGSYLNEQF

V: TRBV9
CDR3: ASSGGTGGYTEAF

V: TRBV2
CDR3: ASGRVAGNTIY

V: TRBV27
CDR3: ASSSPSGSYEQY

V: TRBV11-2
CDR3: ASSLTWEGLYEQY

V: TRBV27
CDR3: ASSAGQEFYEQY

V: TRBV4-1
CDR3: ASSHDPAGGPGETQY

V: TRBV6-1
CDR3: ATRGIGDNEQF

V: TRBV30
CDR3: AWSDRVVGQPQH

V: TRBV20-1
CDR3: SATLKLYEY

V: TRBV25-1
CDR3: ASSERGTGREGYT